Shown below are 17 T cell receptor beta chains from a single sample sequenced in a study of siplizumab effects on memory and regulatory T cells (dated by TCRdb to between 2018 and 2021). The library was produced with the immunoSEQ multiplex PCR assay. In TCRdb, the immuneACCESS table is reduced to in-frame sequences with V and J assigned. These tables do not hold every clone; where another copy was compared, an unresolved V gene accounts for under half, and the others remain unexplained. The table for this sample lists approximately 120,000 clones; just over 90% of them were counted only once. The ten biggest clones cover roughly 0.75% of the sample. Sequencing was performed on Tregs sorted from blood. The receptors stem from a human donor in good health.

This clone was recorded a few times. V is TRBV5-6 and J is TRBJ1-5; D may be TRBD1 (6 bases). Germline-derived CDR1 and CDR2 are SGHDT and YYEEEE. The V end was cut by 3 bases, the J end by 11 bases, with 12 bases between. This CDR3 comprises 12 residues. The CDR3 bases are TGTGCCAGCAGCTGGAGGGGGGGGACCCAGCATTTT. Its translation: CASSWRGGTQHF.

The rearrangement uses TRBV6-5 and TRBJ2-7; tentative D call: TRBD1 (5 bases). V gave up 8 bases and J gave up 0 bases, with 11 bases separating them. The CDR3 runs to 13 residues. The germline gives CDR1 MNHEY, CDR2 SVGAGI. The CDR3 region is CASGRGASYEQYF. The CDR3 DNA reads as TGTGCCAGCGGAAGGGGTGCCTCCTACGAGCAGTACTTC.

In regard to this clone: An end of the junction differs from the germline gene, which may be a read error. V and J are TRBV20-1 and TRBJ1-2; D unresolved. Germline assignment: CDR1 DFQATT and CDR2 SNEGSKA (reference sequence). The CDR3 length is 10 residues. The CDR3 loop reads CSARDRAPPF. Written as DNA, the CDR3 is TGCAGTGCTAGAGATCGCGCGCCGCCCTTC.

The table lists this clone with a few counts. The rearrangement links TRBV5-4 to TRBJ2-3, with a tentative D call TRBD2 (5 bases). The germline gives CDR1 SGHNT, CDR2 YYREEE (reference sequence). The CDR3 contains 14 residues. V shed 3 bases and J shed 4 bases, with 12 bases lying between them. The CDR3, as DNA: TGTGCCAGCAGCTACGGGATAGCCGCAGATACGCAGTATTTT. It translates to CASSYGIAADTQYF.

This clone appeared a single time. The gene calls are TRBV7-2 and TRBJ2-7, with D maybe TRBD2 (6 bases). Germline-derived CDR1 and CDR2 are SGHTA and FQGNSA. V was shortened by 3 bases and J by 3 bases, with 9 bases between the two germline ends. The CDR3 runs to 13 residues. The CDR3 nucleotides read TGTGCCAGCAGCTTGGACTATTTCTACGAGCAGTACTTC. This codes for CASSLDYFYEQYF.

This rearrangement joins TRBV5-1 to TRBJ2-3, with unresolved D. This CDR3 has 12 residues. V shed 1 base and J shed 5 bases, with 5 bases lying between them. The V gene's germline CDR1 is SGHRS and CDR2 YFSETQ. In DNA form, the CDR3 reads TGCGCCAGCAGCTTGTTTGGAGATACGCAGTATTTT. It yields the protein CASSLFGDTQYF.

The V call is TRBV21-1, the J call TRBJ2-4; the DNA was not used to check the table's D call, TRBD2. TRBV21-1 is noted as a pseudogene. The CDR3 totals 15 residues. The CDR3 DNA reads as TGTGCCAGCAGCACGTTGGATAGGTTGAAGGGAGCGCAGTACTTC. This encodes CASSTLDRLKGAQYF.

This chain joins TRBV18 and TRBJ1-3; possible D gene TRBD1, 5 bases. The germline V gene has CDR1 KGHSH and CDR2 LQKENI. V was clipped by 2 bases and J by 4 bases, with 15 bases between them. The CDR3 has 16 residues. The CDR3 reads CASSPGMGLRGNTIYF. In DNA, the CDR3 is TGTGCCAGCTCACCAGGGATGGGGCTTCGGGGAAACACCATATATTTT. The full variable domain, with the rest looked up from reference TRBV18 and TRBJ1-3, is NAGVMQNPRHLVRRRGQEARLRCSPMKGHSHVYWYRQLPEEGLKFMVYLQKENIIDESGMPKERFSAEFPKEGPSILRIQQVVRGDSAAYFCASSPGMGLRGNTIYFGEGSWLTVV.

The V call is TRBV28, the J call TRBJ1-2, with TRBD1 identical over 12 bases. Germline V lookup: CDR1 MDHEN, CDR2 SYDVKM. This CDR3 spans 18 amino acids. Unmatched junction bases numbered 16, after V lost 5 bases and J lost 6 bases. The CDR3 DNA follows: TGTGCCAGCAGTCTGACCTTACCCGGGACAGGGGGCGCGGATGGCTACACCTTC. It is translated as CASSLTLPGTGGADGYTF.

The chain recombines TRBV5-6 with TRBJ1-1; possibly TRBD1 for D (5 bases). V dropped 2 bases and J dropped 7 bases, with 15 bases sitting between them. The germline V gene has CDR1 SGHDT and CDR2 YYEEEE. CDR3 length: 14 residues. The CDR3 reads CASSFTNRLNEAFF. CDR3 bases: TGTGCCAGCAGCTTTACGAACAGGCTAAATGAAGCTTTCTTT.

The rearrangement joins TRBV7-9 to TRBJ1-2; no definite D call. Germline V gene data show CDR1 as SEHNR and CDR2 as FQNEAQ (reference sequence). CDR3 length: 14 residues. V dropped 5 bases and J dropped 5 bases, with 15 bases sitting between them. CDR3 coding DNA: TGTGCCAGCAGCCTGGGAGGGAGTGCGTATGGCTACACCTTC. Amino acid sequence: CASSLGGSAYGYTF.

The V call is TRBV23-1, the J call TRBJ1-4; 8 nucleotides match TRBD1. TRBV23-1 is given ORF status, its function remaining uncertain. V gave up 6 bases and J gave up 3 bases; unmatched junction bases: 9. The CDR3 is 16 amino acids. The CDR3 coding sequence is TGCGCCAGCAGCCGAGACAGGGGTCGCGCTAATGAAAAACTGTTTTTT. It specifies CASSRDRGRANEKLFF.

This CDR3 is CASSTEVDNEQFF. CDR3 coding DNA: TGTGCCAGCAGCACAGAGGTGGACAATGAGCAGTTCTTC. The rearrangement links TRBV6-5 to TRBJ2-1; D gene uncertain. CDR1 and CDR2 (germline): MNHEY, SVGAGI. Trimming cost V 6 bases and J 5 bases, with 11 bases left between them. The CDR3 contains 13 residues.

The chain links TRBV2 to TRBJ2-6; no definite D call. CDR3 length: 14 residues. Germline CDR1 and CDR2: SNHLY and FYNNEI. V lost 5 bases to trimming and J lost 1 base, with 6 bases between them. This chain's CDR3 is CASSRLSGANVLTF. The DNA for the CDR3 is TGTGCCAGCAGTCGGCTTTCTGGGGCCAACGTCCTGACTTTC.

The V gene is TRBV5-1, the J gene TRBJ1-1; D not resolved. The CDR3 spans 15 residues. Looked up from germline, CDR1 is SGHRS and CDR2 is YFSETQ. Trimming took off 1 base at V and 1 base at J, with 11 bases between the two ends. The CDR3 sequence: CASSLYGRRNTEAFF. As DNA, the CDR3 is TGCGCCAGCAGCTTGTACGGCAGGCGGAACACTGAAGCTTTCTTT.

The chain couples TRBV7-9 to TRBJ1-2; D is unclear. Germline assignment: CDR1 SEHNR and CDR2 FQNEAQ (reference sequence). This CDR3 is built from 18 residues. With 2 bases removed from V and 5 bases from J, the gap between germline ends came to 24 bases. CDR3 bases: TGTGCCAGCAGCTTATCCACTCGCCCGGGCCGCATCGGGTATGGCTACACCTTC. As protein: CASSLSTRPGRIGYGYTF. Combining the CDR3 with reference TRBV7-9 and TRBJ1-2 gives the whole variable domain DTGVSQNPRHKITKRGQNVTFRCDPISEHNRLYWYRQTLGQGPEFLTYFQNEAQLEKSRLLSDRFSAERPKGSFSTLEIQRTEQGDSAMYLCASSLSTRPGRIGYGYTFGSGTRLTVV.

This clone was counted a single time. The V call is TRBV4-1, the J call TRBJ2-1; possibly TRBD2 for D (8 bases). Trimming stripped 1 base from V and 2 bases from J, with 12 bases between. CDR1 is MGHRA and CDR2 is YSYEKL in the germline V gene. This CDR3 spans 16 amino acids. CDR3 in amino acids: CASSQGQGLAYNEQFF. CDR3 in DNA: TGCGCCAGCAGCCAAGGACAGGGACTAGCCTACAATGAGCAGTTCTTC.